This T cell receptor (beta chain) was retrieved from a study of blood T cells in healthy people across ages. With regard to this clonotype: Antigen: not known.

Donors each provided ten milliliters of peripheral blood. Sample-barcoded 5' priming and a J-beta primer mix drove a second PCR of roughly 7 to 11 cycles. A template-switch adaptor that had 12 random nucleotides put a tag on each cDNA molecule. Each CDR3 protein is one row after TCRdb ran MiXCR on the 5' RACE reads. The sample lists roughly 800,000 distinct CDR3 sequences, about three fifths occurring once. Broader study findings: As age increased, TCR beta diversity per million T cells fell in a roughly linear fashion.

This CDR3 spans 14 amino acids. Trimming cost V 5 bases and J 9 bases; bases outside gene matches: 9. The germline gives CDR1 DFQATT, CDR2 SNEGSKA (reference sequence). Sequenced: blood. This rearrangement joins TRBV20-1 to TRBJ2-1; 11 nucleotides line up with TRBD2. This clonotype originated in a man younger than 40 in good health. CDR3 region: CSAFSGRAAVEQFF. The CDR3 DNA is TGCAGTGCTTTTAGCGGGAGGGCCGCGGTTGAGCAGTTCTTC.